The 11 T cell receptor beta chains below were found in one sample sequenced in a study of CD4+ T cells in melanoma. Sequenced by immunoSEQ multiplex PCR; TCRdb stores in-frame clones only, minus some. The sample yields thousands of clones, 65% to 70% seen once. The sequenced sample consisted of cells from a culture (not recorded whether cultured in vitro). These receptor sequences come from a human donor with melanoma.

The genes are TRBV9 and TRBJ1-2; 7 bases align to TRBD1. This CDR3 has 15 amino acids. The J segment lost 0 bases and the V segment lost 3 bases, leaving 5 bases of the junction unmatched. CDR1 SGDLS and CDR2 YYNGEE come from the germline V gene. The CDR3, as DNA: TGTGCCAGCAGCGGATACAGGGGCACTAACTATGGCTACACCTTC. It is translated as CASSGYRGTNYGYTF.

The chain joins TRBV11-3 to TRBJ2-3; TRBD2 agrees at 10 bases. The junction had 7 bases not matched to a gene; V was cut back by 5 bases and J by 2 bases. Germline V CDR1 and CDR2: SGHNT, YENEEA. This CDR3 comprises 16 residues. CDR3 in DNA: TGTGCCAGCAGCCCGAGGACTAGCGGACTCACAGATACGCAGTATTTT. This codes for CASSPRTSGLTDTQYF.

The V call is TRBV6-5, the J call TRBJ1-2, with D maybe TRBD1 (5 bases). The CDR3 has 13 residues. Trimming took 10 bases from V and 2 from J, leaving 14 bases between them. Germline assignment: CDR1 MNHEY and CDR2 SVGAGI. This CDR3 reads CATERAGNYGYTF. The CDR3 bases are TGTGCCACCGAACGGGCAGGGAACTATGGCTACACCTTC.

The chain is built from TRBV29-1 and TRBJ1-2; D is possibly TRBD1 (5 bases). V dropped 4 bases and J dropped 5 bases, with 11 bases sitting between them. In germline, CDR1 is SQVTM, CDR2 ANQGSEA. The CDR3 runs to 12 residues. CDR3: CSVADSLYGYTF. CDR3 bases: TGCAGCGTTGCAGACAGTCTTTATGGCTACACCTTC.

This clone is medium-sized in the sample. In nucleotides, the CDR3 is TGCGCCAGCCGACAGGGCTTGGAGCAGTACTTC. Translation gives CASRQGLEQYF. V is TRBV5-1 and J is TRBJ2-7, with 7 bases matching TRBD1. The J segment lost 7 bases and the V segment lost 7 bases, leaving 5 bases of the junction unmatched. The CDR3 is 11 amino acids. Germline assignment: CDR1 SGHRS and CDR2 YFSETQ. Full variable domain (outside the CDR3, taken from reference TRBV5-1 and TRBJ2-7): KAGVTQTPRYLIKTRGQQVTLSCSPISGHRSVSWYQQTPGQGLQFLFEYFSETQRNKGNFPGRFSGRQFSNSRSEMNVSTLELGDSALYLCASRQGLEQYFGPGTRLTVT.

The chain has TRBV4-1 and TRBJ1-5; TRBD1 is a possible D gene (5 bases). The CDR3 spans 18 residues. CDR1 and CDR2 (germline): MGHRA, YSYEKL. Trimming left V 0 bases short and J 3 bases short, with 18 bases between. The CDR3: CASSQDPLLGRANQPQHF. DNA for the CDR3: TGCGCCAGCAGCCAAGACCCACTGCTGGGCAGGGCCAATCAGCCCCAGCATTTT.

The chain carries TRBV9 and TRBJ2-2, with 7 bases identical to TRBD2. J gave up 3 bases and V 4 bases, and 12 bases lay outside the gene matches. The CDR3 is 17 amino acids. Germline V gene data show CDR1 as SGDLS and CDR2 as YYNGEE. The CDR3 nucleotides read TGTGCCAGCAGCTCTCGCGCGGGGGTTGGAGACACCGGGGAGCTGTTTTTT. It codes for CASSSRAGVGDTGELFF.

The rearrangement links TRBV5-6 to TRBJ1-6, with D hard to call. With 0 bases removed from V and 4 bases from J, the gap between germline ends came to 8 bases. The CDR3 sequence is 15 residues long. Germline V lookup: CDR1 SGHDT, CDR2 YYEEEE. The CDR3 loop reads CASSLGLGYNSPLHF. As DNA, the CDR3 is TGTGCCAGCAGCTTGGGTCTGGGTTATAATTCACCCCTCCACTTT. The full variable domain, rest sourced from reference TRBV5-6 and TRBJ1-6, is DAGVTQSPTHLIKTRGQQVTLRCSPKSGHDTVSWYQQALGQGPQFIFQYYEEEERQRGNFPDRFSGHQFPNYSSELNVNALLLGDSALYLCASSLGLGYNSPLHFGNGTRLTVT.

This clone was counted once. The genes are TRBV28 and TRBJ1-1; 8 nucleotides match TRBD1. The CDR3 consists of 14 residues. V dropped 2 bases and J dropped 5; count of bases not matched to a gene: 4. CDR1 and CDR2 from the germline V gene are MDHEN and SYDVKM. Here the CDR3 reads CASSLQGAGTEAFF. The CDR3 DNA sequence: TGTGCCAGCAGTTTACAGGGGGCAGGAACTGAAGCTTTCTTT.

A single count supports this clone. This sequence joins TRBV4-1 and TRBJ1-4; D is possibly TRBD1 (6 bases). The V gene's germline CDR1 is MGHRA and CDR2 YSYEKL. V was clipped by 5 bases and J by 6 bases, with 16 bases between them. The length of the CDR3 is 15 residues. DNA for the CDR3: TGCGCCAGCAGCTGGGACATTCTCGAGGATGAAAAACTGTTTTTT. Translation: CASSWDILEDEKLFF.

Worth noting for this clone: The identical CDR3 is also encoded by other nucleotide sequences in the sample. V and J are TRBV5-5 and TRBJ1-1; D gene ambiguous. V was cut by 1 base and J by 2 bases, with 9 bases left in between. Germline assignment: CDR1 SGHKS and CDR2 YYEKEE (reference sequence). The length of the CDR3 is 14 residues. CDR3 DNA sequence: TGTGCCAGCAGCTTGAGTGTCGGTAACACTGAAGCTTTCTTT. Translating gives CASSLSVGNTEAFF. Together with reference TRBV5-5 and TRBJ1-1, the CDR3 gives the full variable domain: DAGVTQSPTHLIKTRGQQVTLRCSPISGHKSVSWYQQVLGQGPQFIFQYYEKEERGRGNFPDRFSARQFPNYSSELNVNALLLGDSALYLCASSLSVGNTEAFFGQGTRLTVV.